The 15 T cell receptor beta chains reported below all come from one sample, sequenced in a study of cytotoxic CD8 clonotypes in ibrutinib-treated CLL. Libraries were prepared by immunoSEQ multiplex PCR; TCRdb keeps only in-frame clonotypes and omits some of them. The sample records approximately 92,000 clones, more than 70% being singletons. The input for sequencing was PBMCs, taken after 24 months of ibrutinib treatment. The receptors originated from a human donor with chronic lymphocytic leukemia.

The chain joins TRBV28 to TRBJ1-3; no clear D gene. The CDR3 loop spans 15 amino acids. The germline CDR1 and CDR2 sequences are MDHEN and SYDVKM. V lost 2 bases, J lost 2 bases, and 10 bases lay in between. CDR3 in DNA: TGTGCCAGCAGTTTAGAAAGGCTGACTGGAAACACCATATATTTT. Translating it yields CASSLERLTGNTIYF.

This sequence joins TRBV7-8 and TRBJ2-1; D may be TRBD2 (5 bases). This CDR3 is 16 amino acids long. Trimming took off 5 bases at V and 5 bases at J, with 19 bases between the two ends. Germline V lookup: CDR1 SGHVS, CDR2 FQNEAQ. For the CDR3, the DNA is TGTGCCAGCAGCCCACGGGGAGTGGCCGCGAACAATGAGCAGTTCTTC. Amino acids: CASSPRGVAANNEQFF. Looking up the rest from reference TRBV7-8 and TRBJ2-1 gives the full variable domain: GAGVSQSPRYKVAKRGQDVALRCDPISGHVSLFWYQQALGQGPEFLTYFQNEAQLDKSGLPSDRFFAERPEGSVSTLKIQRTQQEDSAVYLCASSPRGVAANNEQFFGPGTRLTVL.

The chain has TRBV30 and TRBJ1-2, with D possibly being TRBD1 (5 bases). The CDR3 has 13 amino acids. Germline CDR1 is GTSNPN and CDR2 is SVGIG (reference sequence). V gave up 1 base and J gave up 4 bases, with 10 bases separating them. The CDR3 sequence: CAWSGGAVYGYTF. Written as DNA, the CDR3 is TGTGCCTGGAGTGGAGGGGCCGTCTATGGCTACACCTTC.

The rearrangement links TRBV6-4 to TRBJ2-6, with D unclear. The CDR3 runs 14 residues. The V end was cut by 4 bases, the J end by 0 bases, with 4 bases between. CDR1 and CDR2 from the germline V gene are MRHNA and SNTAGT. As DNA, the CDR3 is TGTGCCAGCAGTGCCTTCTCTGGGGCCAACGTCCTGACTTTC. This gives the protein CASSAFSGANVLTF.

The chain links TRBV4-1 to TRBJ1-1; 8 bases fit TRBD1. This CDR3 is built from 15 residues. Per the germline V gene, CDR1 is MGHRA and CDR2 is YSYEKL. J gave up 2 bases and V 3 bases, and 5 bases lay outside the gene matches. In DNA, the CDR3 is TGCGCCAGCAGCCATGCAGGGGGCATTAACACTGAAGCTTTCTTT. It translates to CASSHAGGINTEAFF.

The rearrangement uses TRBV27 and TRBJ1-1, with 7 bases lining up with TRBD1. V lost 0 bases and J lost 8; bases outside the gene matches: 12. The germline CDR1 and CDR2 sequences are MNHEY and SMNVEV (reference sequence). The CDR3 has 16 residues. CDR3 sequence (DNA): TGTGCCAGCAGTTTATCCCCACAGGGGAGAGGTTTAGAAGCTTTCTTT. It is translated as CASSLSPQGRGLEAFF.

The chain couples TRBV11-2 to TRBJ2-7; the match to TRBD2 covers 7 bases. CDR1 and CDR2 (germline): SGHAT, FQNNGV. CDR3 length equals 15 residues. J lost 4 bases, V lost 3 bases, and 9 bases had no gene match. The CDR3 sequence is CASSFGSSGAYEQYF. CDR3 DNA sequence: TGTGCCAGCAGCTTTGGGTCTAGCGGAGCTTACGAGCAGTACTTC.

Only a few counts were recorded for this clone. V and J are TRBV6-5 and TRBJ2-7; D gene uncertain. The germline CDR1 and CDR2 sequences are MNHEY and SVGAGI. The CDR3 has 12 residues. Trimming shortened V by 5 bases and J by 4 bases, and 9 bases separated the two germline ends. This CDR3 reads CASSRGQYEQYF. The CDR3 DNA sequence: TGTGCCAGCAGTCGTGGCCAATACGAGCAGTACTTC.

This clone has only one observation. The J gene is TRBJ1-5, the V gene TRBV5-1, with D tentatively TRBD1 (6 bases). The CDR3 length is 16 residues. The V end lost 0 bases, the J end lost 3 bases, and 13 bases lay between the germline ends. Germline lookup yields CDR1 SGHRS and CDR2 YFSETQ. This chain's CDR3 is CASSLGAGGANQPQHF. The DNA for the CDR3 is TGCGCCAGCAGCTTGGGGGCGGGGGGCGCCAATCAGCCCCAGCATTTT.

The chain recombines TRBV27 with TRBJ2-1; TRBD1 matches 8 bases. The CDR3 runs 14 residues. Per germline, CDR1 MNHEY and CDR2 SMNVEV (reference sequence). V shed 5 bases and J 4 bases; nucleotides not matched to a gene: 4. The CDR3 nucleotides read TGTGCCAGCAGTCCTCGGACAGGGTACAATGAGCAGTTCTTC. Amino acid sequence: CASSPRTGYNEQFF.

V gene TRBV28 combines with J gene TRBJ1-2, with 7 bases that match TRBD1. CDR1 MDHEN and CDR2 SYDVKM come from the germline V gene. The CDR3 runs to 12 residues. V trimming: 7 bases; J trimming: 5 bases; junction bases outside the gene matches: 4. The CDR3 bases are TGTGCCAGCATCGAACAGGGGTATGGCTACACCTTC. Amino acids: CASIEQGYGYTF.

V usage is TRBV19 and J usage is TRBJ2-5, with a tentative D call TRBD2 (5 bases). V dropped 5 bases and J dropped 5 bases, with 12 bases sitting between them. This CDR3 is built from 13 residues. Germline CDR1 and CDR2: LNHDA and SQIVND (reference sequence). CDR3 in amino acids: CASSSWEWETQYF. Here the CDR3 DNA reads TGTGCCAGTAGTTCGTGGGAGTGGGAGACCCAGTACTTC. Full variable domain (missing parts from reference TRBV19 and TRBJ2-5): DGGITQSPKYLFRKEGQNVTLSCEQNLNHDAMYWYRQDPGQGLRLIYYSQIVNDFQKGDIAEGYSVSREKKESFPLTVTSAQKNPTAFYLCASSSWEWETQYFGPGTRLLVL.

Here the CDR3 DNA reads TGCGCCAGCAGCTTGTTGCTCTACAATGAGCAGTTCTTC. Protein: CASSLLLYNEQFF. The chain uses TRBV5-1 and TRBJ2-1, with D unresolved. The CDR3 has 13 amino acids. The germline V gene has CDR1 SGHRS and CDR2 YFSETQ. V lost 1 base to trimming and J lost 3 bases, with 5 bases between them.

This CDR3 is CASSLMGLWETQYF. CDR3 DNA: TGCGCCAGCAGCTTGATGGGTCTGTGGGAGACCCAGTACTTC. V usage is TRBV5-1 and J usage is TRBJ2-5, with D uncertain. CDR1 is SGHRS, CDR2 YFSETQ, per germline. This CDR3 is 14 amino acids long. Between the trimmed V and J ends, which lost 1 base and 5 bases, there was a span of 12 bases.

The chain uses TRBV7-9 and TRBJ2-7; D not resolved. The V gene lost 5 bases and the J gene lost 4 bases, with 15 bases spanning the gap. The CDR3 has 14 amino acids. Germline values: CDR1 SEHNR, CDR2 FQNEAQ (reference sequence). The CDR3 nucleotides are TGTGCCAGCAGCCCCTCCATCAGGAGTTACGAGCAGTACTTC. It codes for CASSPSIRSYEQYF.